This is a list of T cell receptor beta chains from one sample in a study of vaccination effects on CD4 cells after COVID-19. No antigen has been identified for these receptors. Clones were read by immunoSEQ multiplex PCR, and TCRdb kept only the in-frame ones, dropping some. The sample shows approximately 50,000 clones, 70% to 80% of them seen only once. The sequences come from CD4+ T cells from PBMCs cultured without peptide, collected before COVID-19 vaccination. The origin of the receptors is a human donor who had a prior SARS-CoV-2 infection. The CDR3 runs from the conserved cysteine through the conserved F or W. A D gene is named only where the DNA matches it firmly. Not all rows give a size; the values are once, few, many and, for expanded clones, a class.

J	D	size	V	DNA	CDR3
TRBJ2-7	TRBD2	NA	TRBV14	TGTGCCAGCAGCCAGTTTACTAGCGCGTACTCCTACGAGCAGTACTTC	CASSQFTSAYSYEQYF
TRBJ1-6	TRBD1	NA	TRBV5-1	TGCGCCAGCAGCCAAGGGACAGCCAATTCACCCCTCCACTTT	CASSQGTANSPLHF
TRBJ1-1	TRBD1	NA	TRBV2	TGTGCCACCTCCCGACAGGGGACGGGGAACACTGAAGCTTTCTTT	CATSRQGTGNTEAFF
TRBJ1-2	NA	NA	TRBV27	TGTGCCAGCAGTTTCGACAGACCCCATGGCTACACCTTC	CASSFDRPHGYTF
TRBJ2-2	NA	NA	TRBV7-3	TGTGCCAGCAGCTCAGGGCAGCGGTCCGGGGAGCTGTTTTTT	CASSSGQRSGELFF
TRBJ2-1	NA	few	TRBV5-1	TGCGCCAGCAGCTTGGGGTCTGGCGAATACAATGAGCAGTTCTTC	CASSLGSGEYNEQFF
TRBJ2-5	NA	NA	TRBV5-4	TGTGCCAGCAGTTCCTATGCGGGCGGGGAGACCCAGTACTTC	CASSSYAGGETQYF
TRBJ2-1	TRBD2	NA	TRBV7-2	TGTGCCAGCAGCTTAGACAGCGGGGGCTACAATGAGCAGTTCTTC	CASSLDSGGYNEQFF
TRBJ2-1	NA	NA	TRBV7-2	TGTGCCAGCAGCTCCGACGGCTACAATGAGCAGTTCTTC	CASSSDGYNEQFF
TRBJ2-2	NA	NA	TRBV5-1	TGCGCCAGCTCCTATCCAGTGGATACCGGGGAGCTGTTTTTT	CASSYPVDTGELFF
TRBJ2-7	NA	NA	TRBV7-8	TGTGCCAGCAGCTCGGGGCGGGGGCAGGTAACCTACGAGCAGTACTTC	CASSSGRGQVTYEQYF
TRBJ2-7	NA	NA	TRBV5-1	TGCGCCAGCAGCTTGGCAACGGGGTCCTACGAGCAGTACTTC	CASSLATGSYEQYF
TRBJ1-2	NA	NA	TRBV12-3/TRBV12-4	TGTGCCAGCAGCCCCGGGTGGTACCGAGGCTACACCTTC	CASSPGWYRGYTF
TRBJ2-7	NA	NA	TRBV7-3	TGTGCCAGCAGCTTAGAGTATACAGGGTACTTATCCGAGCAGTACTTC	CASSLEYTGYLSEQYF
TRBJ2-5	NA	NA	TRBV5-1	TGCGCCAGCAGCTTGGTGTCAGGGCAAGAGACCCAGTACTTC	CASSLVSGQETQYF
TRBJ1-1	NA	NA	TRBV18	TGTGCCAGCTCACCTCGAGTGAACACTGAAGCTTTCTTT	CASSPRVNTEAFF
TRBJ1-1	NA	NA	TRBV18	TGTGCCAGCTCACCATTTTCTGGGCCTGAAGCTTTCTTT	CASSPFSGPEAFF
TRBJ1-1	TRBD1	NA	TRBV19	TGTGCCAGTAGTCCCCGGGACAGGGGAACTGAAGCTTTCTTT	CASSPRDRGTEAFF
TRBJ2-7	NA	few	TRBV11-2	TGTGCCAGCAGTGGGGGATACGAGCAGTACTTC	CASSGGYEQYF
TRBJ2-3	NA	once	TRBV7-3	TGTGCCAGCAGCTTAACGAACACAGATACGCAGTATTTT	CASSLTNTDTQYF
TRBJ2-3	NA	NA	TRBV5-1	TGCGCCAGCAGCTTGGGAGGGCGAGGTAGCACAGATACGCAGTATTTT	CASSLGGRGSTDTQYF
TRBJ1-2	NA	NA	TRBV15	TGTGCCACCAGCAGGGGTGGTCGGGCAGAAGTTACTAACTATGGCTACACCTTC	CATSRGGRAEVTNYGYTF
TRBJ2-5	NA	NA	TRBV3-1/TRBV3-2	TGTGCCAGCAGCCCGGGCCTCCCGGTGCTGGAGACCCAGTACTTC	CASSPGLPVLETQYF
TRBJ1-2	NA	NA	TRBV2	TGTGCCAGCAGTGAGGACAGACCCTATGGCTACACCTTC	CASSEDRPYGYTF
TRBJ2-5	TRBD2	NA	TRBV19	TGTGCCAGCACCGACGGGGCTAGCGGGAGAAAGACCCAGTACTTC	CASTDGASGRKTQYF
TRBJ1-2	NA	NA	TRBV5-1	TGCGCCAGCAGCTTCCAGGCCGTCTATGGCTACACCTTC	CASSFQAVYGYTF